The present T cell receptor beta chain was sequenced within a study of blood T cell repertoires in COVID-19. Only in-frame clones appear in the TCRdb table, and some are missing; sequencing was by immunoSEQ multiplex PCR. The data hold 180,000 or so clones, with about 89% observed a single time. Germline V CDR1 and CDR2: SGHDT, YYEEEE. The CDR3 totals 12 residues. V dropped 3 bases and J dropped 7 bases, with 10 bases sitting between them. This TCR derives from a man between 65 and 85 years old with acute or convalescent COVID-19. This sequence joins TRBV5-6 and TRBJ1-2, with D possibly matching TRBD1 (6 bases). The sequencing sample was made of peripheral blood. The CDR3 DNA reads as TGTGCCAGCAGCTCGTGGACAGTTGGCTACACCTTC. Translating it yields CASSSWTVGYTF.